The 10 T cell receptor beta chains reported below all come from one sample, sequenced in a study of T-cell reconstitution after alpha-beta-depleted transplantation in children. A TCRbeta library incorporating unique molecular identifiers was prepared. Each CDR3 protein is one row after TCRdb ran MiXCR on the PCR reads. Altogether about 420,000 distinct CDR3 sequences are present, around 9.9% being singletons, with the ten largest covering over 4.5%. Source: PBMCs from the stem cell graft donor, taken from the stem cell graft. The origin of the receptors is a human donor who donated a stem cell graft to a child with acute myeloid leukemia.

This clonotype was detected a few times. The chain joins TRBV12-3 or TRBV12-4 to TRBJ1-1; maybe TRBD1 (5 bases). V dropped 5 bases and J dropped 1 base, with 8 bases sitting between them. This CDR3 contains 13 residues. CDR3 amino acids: CASSIQENTEAFF. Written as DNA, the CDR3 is TGTGCCAGCAGTATACAGGAGAACACTGAAGCTTTCTTT.

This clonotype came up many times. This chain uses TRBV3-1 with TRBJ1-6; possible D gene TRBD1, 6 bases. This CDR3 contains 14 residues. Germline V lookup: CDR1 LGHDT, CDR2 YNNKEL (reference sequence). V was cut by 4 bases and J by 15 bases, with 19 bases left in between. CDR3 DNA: TGTGCCAGCAGCCCTTCGGGACAAGGGGTCCTCCTCCACTTT. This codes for CASSPSGQGVLLHF. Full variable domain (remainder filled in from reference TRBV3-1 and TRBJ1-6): DTAVSQTPKYLVTQMGNDKSIKCEQNLGHDTMYWYKQDSKKFLKIMFSYNNKELIINETVPNRFSPKSPDKAHLNLHINSLELGDSAVYFCASSPSGQGVLLHFGNGTRLTVT.

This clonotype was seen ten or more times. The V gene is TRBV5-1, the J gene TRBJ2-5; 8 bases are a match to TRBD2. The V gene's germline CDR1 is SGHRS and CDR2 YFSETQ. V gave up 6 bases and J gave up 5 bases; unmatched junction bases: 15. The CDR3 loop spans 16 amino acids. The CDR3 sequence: CASTDDYGRAVETQYF. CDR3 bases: TGCGCCAGCACCGATGACTACGGGAGGGCCGTGGAGACCCAGTACTTC.

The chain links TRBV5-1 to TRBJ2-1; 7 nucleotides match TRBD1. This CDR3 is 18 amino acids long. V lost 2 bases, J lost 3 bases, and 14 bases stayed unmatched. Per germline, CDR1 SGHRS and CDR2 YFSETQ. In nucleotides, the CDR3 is TGCGCCAGCAGCTTCATCACTCAGACAGGGAAATTCTACAATGAGCAGTTCTTC. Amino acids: CASSFITQTGKFYNEQFF.

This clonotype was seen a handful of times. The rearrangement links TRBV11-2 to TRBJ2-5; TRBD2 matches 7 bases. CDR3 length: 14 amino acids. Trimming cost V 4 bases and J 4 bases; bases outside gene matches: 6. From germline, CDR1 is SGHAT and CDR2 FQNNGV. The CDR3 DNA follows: TGTGCCAGCAGCTCCGGGACTACCACAGAGACCCAGTACTTC. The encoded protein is CASSSGTTTETQYF.

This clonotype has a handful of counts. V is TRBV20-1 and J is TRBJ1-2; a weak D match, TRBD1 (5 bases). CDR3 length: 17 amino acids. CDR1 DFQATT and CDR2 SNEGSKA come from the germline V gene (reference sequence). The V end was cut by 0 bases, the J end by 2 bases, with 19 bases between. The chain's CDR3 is CSARDIRGRGDNYGYTF. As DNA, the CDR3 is TGCAGTGCTAGAGATATTCGGGGTAGGGGAGACAACTATGGCTACACCTTC.

The CDR3 nucleotides are TGTGCCAGCAGTTACCTCGCGGGGACGGATAGACAGACCCAGTACTTC. Protein: CASSYLAGTDRQTQYF. The chain carries TRBV6-5 and TRBJ2-5; a weak D match, TRBD2 (6 bases). V dropped 2 bases and J dropped 6 bases, with 19 bases sitting between them. Germline lookup yields CDR1 MNHEY and CDR2 SVGAGI. CDR3 length equals 16 residues.

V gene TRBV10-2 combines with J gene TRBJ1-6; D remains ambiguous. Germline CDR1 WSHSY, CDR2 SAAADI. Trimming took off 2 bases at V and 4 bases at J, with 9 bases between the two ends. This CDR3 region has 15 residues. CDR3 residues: CASSEVLGYNSPLHF. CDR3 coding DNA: TGCGCCAGCAGTGAGGTCCTGGGGTATAATTCACCCCTCCACTTT.

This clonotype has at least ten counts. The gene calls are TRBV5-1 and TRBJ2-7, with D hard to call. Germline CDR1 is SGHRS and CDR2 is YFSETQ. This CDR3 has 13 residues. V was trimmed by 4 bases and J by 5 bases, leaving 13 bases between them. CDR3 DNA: TGCGCCAGCAGCCTGGCCGGGTCCCACGAGCAGTACTTC. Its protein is CASSLAGSHEQYF.

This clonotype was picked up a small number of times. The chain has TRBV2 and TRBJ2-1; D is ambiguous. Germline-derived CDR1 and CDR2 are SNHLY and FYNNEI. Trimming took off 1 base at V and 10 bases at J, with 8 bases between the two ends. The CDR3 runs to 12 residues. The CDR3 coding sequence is TGTGCCAGCAGTGAAGAATCTGAGGAGCAGTTCTTC. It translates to CASSEESEEQFF.